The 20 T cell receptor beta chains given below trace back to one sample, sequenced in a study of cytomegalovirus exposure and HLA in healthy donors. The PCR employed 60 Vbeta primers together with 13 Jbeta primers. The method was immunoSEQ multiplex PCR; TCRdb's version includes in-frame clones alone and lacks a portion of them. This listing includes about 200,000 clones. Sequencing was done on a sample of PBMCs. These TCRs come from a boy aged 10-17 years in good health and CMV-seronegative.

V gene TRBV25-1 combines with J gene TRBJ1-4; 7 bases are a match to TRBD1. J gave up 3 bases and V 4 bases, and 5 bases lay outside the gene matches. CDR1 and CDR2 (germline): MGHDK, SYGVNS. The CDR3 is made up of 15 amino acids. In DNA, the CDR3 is TGTGCCAGCAGTGCACGGGACAGAGCTAATGAAAAACTGTTTTTT. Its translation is CASSARDRANEKLFF.

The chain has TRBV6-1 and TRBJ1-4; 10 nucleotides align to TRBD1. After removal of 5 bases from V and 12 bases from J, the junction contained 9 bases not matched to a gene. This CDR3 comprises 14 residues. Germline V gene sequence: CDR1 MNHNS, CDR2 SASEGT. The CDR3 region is CASSLRQGAGELFF. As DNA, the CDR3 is TGTGCCAGCAGTCTACGACAGGGGGCGGGGGAACTGTTTTTT.

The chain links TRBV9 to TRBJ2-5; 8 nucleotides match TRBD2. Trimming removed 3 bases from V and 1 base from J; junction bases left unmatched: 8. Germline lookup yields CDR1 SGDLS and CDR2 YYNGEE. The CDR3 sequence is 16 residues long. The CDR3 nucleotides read TGTGCCAGCAGCGACGCGGGGCGGGGGGTCCAAGAGACCCAGTACTTC. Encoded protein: CASSDAGRGVQETQYF.

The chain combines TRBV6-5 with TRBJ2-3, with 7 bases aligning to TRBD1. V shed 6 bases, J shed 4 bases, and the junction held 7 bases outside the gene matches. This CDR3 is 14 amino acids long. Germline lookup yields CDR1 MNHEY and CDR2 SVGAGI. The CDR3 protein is CASSRTGRADTQYF. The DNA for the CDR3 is TGTGCCAGCAGCAGGACAGGCAGGGCAGATACGCAGTATTTT.

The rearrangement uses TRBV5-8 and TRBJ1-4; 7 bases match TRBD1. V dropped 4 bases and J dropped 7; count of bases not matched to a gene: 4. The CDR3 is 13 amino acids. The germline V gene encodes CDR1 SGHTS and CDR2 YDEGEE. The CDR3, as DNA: TGTGCCAGCAGCGACAGGGTGGGTGAAAAACTGTTTTTT. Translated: CASSDRVGEKLFF.

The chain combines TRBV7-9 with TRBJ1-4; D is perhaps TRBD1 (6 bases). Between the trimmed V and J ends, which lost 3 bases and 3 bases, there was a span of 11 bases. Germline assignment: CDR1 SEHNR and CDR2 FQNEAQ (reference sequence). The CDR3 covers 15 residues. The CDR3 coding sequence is TGTGCCAGCAGCTTTGAGGGGGGGGCTAATGAAAAACTGTTTTTT. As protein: CASSFEGGANEKLFF.

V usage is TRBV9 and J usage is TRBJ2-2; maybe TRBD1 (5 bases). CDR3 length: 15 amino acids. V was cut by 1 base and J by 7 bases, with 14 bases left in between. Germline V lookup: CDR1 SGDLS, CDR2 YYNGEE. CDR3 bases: TGTGCCAGCAGCGTATTCGATCAGGGTGACGGGGAGCTGTTTTTT. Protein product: CASSVFDQGDGELFF.

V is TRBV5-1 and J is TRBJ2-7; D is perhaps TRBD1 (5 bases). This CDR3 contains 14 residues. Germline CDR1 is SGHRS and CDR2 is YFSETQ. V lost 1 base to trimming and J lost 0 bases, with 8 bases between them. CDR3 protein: CASSLSGLSYEQYF. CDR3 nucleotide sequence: TGCGCCAGCAGCTTGTCAGGGCTCTCCTACGAGCAGTACTTC.

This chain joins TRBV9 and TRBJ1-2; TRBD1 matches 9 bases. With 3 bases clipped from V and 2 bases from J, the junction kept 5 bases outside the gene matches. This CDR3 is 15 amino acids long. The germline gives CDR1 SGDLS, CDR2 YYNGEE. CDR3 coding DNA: TGTGCCAGCAGCGCCCGGACAGGGGACAACTATGGCTACACCTTC. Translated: CASSARTGDNYGYTF.

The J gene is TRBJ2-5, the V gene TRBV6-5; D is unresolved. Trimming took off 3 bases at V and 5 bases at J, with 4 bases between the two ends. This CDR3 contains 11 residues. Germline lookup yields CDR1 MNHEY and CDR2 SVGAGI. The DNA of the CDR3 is TGTGCCAGCAGTTATGAGGAGACCCAGTACTTC. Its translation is CASSYEETQYF.

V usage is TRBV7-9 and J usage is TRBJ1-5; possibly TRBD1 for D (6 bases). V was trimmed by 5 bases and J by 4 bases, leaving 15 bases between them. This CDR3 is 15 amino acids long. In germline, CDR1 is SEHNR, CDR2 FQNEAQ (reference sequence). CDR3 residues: CASSGGGQLNQPQHF. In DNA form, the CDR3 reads TGTGCCAGCAGCGGGGGGGGGCAGCTTAATCAGCCCCAGCATTTT.

The CDR3 nucleotides are TGTGCCAGTAGTTCCCAGGGGGCTTCTGAGGAGACCCAGTACTTC. Translating it yields CASSSQGASEETQYF. The V call is TRBV19, the J call TRBJ2-5; 8 bases agree with TRBD1. This CDR3 spans 15 amino acids. J was trimmed by 5 bases and V by 5 bases; bases with no gene match: 10. Germline loops: CDR1 LNHDA, CDR2 SQIVND (reference sequence).

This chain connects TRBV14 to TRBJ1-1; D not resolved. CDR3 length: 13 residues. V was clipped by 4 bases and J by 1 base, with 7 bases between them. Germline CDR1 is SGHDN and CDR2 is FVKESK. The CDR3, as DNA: TGTGCCAGCAGCCGGTACAAGAACACTGAAGCTTTCTTT. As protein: CASSRYKNTEAFF.

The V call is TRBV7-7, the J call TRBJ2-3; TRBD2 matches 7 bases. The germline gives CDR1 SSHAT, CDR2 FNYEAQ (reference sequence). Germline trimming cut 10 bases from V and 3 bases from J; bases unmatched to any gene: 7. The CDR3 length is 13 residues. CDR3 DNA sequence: TGTGCCACGTCTCACGGGGGGACAGATACGCAGTATTTT. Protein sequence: CATSHGGTDTQYF. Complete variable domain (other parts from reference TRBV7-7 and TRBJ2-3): GAGVSQSPRYKVTKRGQDVTLRCDPISSHATLYWYQQALGQGPEFLTYFNYEAQPDKSGLPSDRFSAERPEGSISTLTIQRTEQRDSAMYRCATSHGGTDTQYFGPGTRLTVL.

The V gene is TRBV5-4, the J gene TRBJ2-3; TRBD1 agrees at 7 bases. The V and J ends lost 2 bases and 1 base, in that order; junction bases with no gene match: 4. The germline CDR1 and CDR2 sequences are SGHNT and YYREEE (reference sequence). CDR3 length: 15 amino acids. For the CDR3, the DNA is TGTGCCAGCAGCTTAGGGGGCGAGGGCACAGATACGCAGTATTTT. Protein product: CASSLGGEGTDTQYF.

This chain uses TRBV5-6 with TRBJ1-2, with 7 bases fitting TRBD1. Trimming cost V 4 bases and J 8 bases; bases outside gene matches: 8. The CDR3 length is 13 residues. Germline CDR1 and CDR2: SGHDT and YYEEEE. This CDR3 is CASSRKGAYGYTF. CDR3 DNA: TGTGCCAGCAGCCGTAAGGGGGCGTACGGCTACACCTTC.

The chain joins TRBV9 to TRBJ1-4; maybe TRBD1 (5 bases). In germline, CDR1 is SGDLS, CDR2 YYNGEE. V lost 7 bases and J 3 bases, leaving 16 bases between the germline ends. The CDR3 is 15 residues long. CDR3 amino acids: CASGSTVTANEKLFF. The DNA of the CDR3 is TGTGCCAGCGGCTCGACCGTGACAGCTAATGAAAAACTGTTTTTT.

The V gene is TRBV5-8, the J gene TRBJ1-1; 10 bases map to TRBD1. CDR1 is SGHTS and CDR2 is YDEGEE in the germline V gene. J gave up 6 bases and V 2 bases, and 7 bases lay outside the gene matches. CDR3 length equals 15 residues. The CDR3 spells CASSFRDRGNPEAFF. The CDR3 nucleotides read TGTGCCAGCAGCTTCCGGGACAGGGGCAATCCTGAAGCTTTCTTT.

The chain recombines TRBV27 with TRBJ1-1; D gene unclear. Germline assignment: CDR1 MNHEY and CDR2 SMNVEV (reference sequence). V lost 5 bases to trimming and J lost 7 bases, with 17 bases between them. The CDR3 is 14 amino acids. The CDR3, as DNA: TGTGCCAGCAGTACTAAGGAAGTCGGATATGAAGCTTTCTTT. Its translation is CASSTKEVGYEAFF.

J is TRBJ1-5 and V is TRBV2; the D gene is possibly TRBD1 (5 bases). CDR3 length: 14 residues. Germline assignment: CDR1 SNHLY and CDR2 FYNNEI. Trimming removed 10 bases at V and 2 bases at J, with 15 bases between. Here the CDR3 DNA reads TGTGCCACCGCCCCCGGGGGGGGCAATCAGCCCCAGCATTTT. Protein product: CATAPGGGNQPQHF.